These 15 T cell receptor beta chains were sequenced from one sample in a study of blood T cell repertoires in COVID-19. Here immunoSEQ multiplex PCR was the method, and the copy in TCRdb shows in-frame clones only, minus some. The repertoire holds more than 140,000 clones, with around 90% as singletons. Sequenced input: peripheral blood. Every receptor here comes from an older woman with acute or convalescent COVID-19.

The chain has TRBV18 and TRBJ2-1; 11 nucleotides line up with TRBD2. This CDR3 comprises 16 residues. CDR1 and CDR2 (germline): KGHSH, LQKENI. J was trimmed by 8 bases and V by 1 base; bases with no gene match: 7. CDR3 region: CASSPRLAGGNDEQFF. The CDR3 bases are TGTGCCAGCTCACCACGGCTAGCGGGGGGTAACGATGAGCAGTTCTTC.

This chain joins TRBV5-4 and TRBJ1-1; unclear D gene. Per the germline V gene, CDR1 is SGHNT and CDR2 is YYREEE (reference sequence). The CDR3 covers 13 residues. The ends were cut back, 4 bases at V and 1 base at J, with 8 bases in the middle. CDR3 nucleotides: TGTGCCAGCAGCCTAGACCGGAACACTGAAGCTTTCTTT. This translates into CASSLDRNTEAFF. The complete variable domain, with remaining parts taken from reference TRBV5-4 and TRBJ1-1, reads ETGVTQSPTHLIKTRGQQVTLRCSSQSGHNTVSWYQQALGQGPQFIFQYYREEENGRGNFPPRFSGLQFPNYSSELNVNALELDDSALYLCASSLDRNTEAFFGQGTRLTVV.

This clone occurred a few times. The CDR3 sequence is CASTNAIWGDPYNEQFF. CDR3 nucleotide sequence: TGTGCCAGCACCAACGCTATTTGGGGGGACCCCTACAATGAGCAGTTCTTC. The chain employs TRBV7-9 and TRBJ2-1, with D possibly TRBD2 on 6 matching bases. Germline V gives CDR1 SEHNR, CDR2 FQNEAQ (reference sequence). The CDR3 spans 17 residues. V was trimmed by 7 bases and J by 2 bases, leaving 21 bases between them.

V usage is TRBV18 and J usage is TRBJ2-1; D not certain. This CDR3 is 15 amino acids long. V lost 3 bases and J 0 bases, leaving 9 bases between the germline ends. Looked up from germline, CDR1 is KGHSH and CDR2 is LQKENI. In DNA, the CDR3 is TGTGCCAGCTCACCCGCCCTGAGCTCCTACAATGAGCAGTTCTTC. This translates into CASSPALSSYNEQFF. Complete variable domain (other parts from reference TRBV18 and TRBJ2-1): NAGVMQNPRHLVRRRGQEARLRCSPMKGHSHVYWYRQLPEEGLKFMVYLQKENIIDESGMPKERFSAEFPKEGPSILRIQQVVRGDSAAYFCASSPALSSYNEQFFGPGTRLTVL.

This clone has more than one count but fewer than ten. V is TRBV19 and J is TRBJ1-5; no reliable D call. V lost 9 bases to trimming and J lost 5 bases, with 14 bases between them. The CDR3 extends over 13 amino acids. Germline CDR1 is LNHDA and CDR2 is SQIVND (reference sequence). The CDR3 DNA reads TGTGCCAGCGCGAAGGGAGGTGATCAGCCCCAGCATTTT. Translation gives CASAKGGDQPQHF.

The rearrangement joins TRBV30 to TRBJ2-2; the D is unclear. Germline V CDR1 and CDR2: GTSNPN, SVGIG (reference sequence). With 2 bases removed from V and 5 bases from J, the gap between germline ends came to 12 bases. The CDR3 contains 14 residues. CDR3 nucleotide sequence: TGTGCCTGGAGTCGTCGAACTTGGACCGGGGAGCTGTTTTTT. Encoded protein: CAWSRRTWTGELFF.

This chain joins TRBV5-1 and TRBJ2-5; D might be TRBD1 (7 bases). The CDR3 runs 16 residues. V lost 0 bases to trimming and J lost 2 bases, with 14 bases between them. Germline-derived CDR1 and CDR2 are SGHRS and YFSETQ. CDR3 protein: CASSLAQGGWQETQYF. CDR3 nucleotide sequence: TGCGCCAGCAGCTTGGCTCAGGGGGGTTGGCAAGAGACCCAGTACTTC.

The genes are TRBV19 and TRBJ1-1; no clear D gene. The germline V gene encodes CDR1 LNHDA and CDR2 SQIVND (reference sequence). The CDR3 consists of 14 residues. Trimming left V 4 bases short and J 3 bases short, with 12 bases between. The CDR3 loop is CASSTDTRYTEAFF. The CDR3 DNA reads TGTGCCAGTAGTACCGACACCCGGTACACTGAAGCTTTCTTT.

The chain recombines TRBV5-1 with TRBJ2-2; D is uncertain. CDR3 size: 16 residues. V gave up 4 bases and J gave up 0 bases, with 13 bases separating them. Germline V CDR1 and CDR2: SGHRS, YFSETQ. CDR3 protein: CASSQHGGANTGELFF. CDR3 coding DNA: TGCGCCAGCAGCCAACATGGTGGAGCGAACACCGGGGAGCTGTTTTTT.

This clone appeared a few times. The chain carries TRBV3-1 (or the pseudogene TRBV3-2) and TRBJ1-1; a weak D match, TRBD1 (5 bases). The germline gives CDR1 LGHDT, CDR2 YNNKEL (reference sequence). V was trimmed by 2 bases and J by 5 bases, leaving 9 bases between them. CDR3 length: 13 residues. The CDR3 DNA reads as TGTGCCAGCAGCCAATTTGGGGGGACTGAAGCTTTCTTT. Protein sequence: CASSQFGGTEAFF.

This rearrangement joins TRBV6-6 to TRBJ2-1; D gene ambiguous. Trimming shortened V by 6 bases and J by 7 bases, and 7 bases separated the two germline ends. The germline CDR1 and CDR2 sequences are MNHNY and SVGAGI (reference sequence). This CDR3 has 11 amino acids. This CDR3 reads CASSPLNEQFF. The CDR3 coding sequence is TGTGCCAGCAGCCCCCTTAATGAGCAGTTCTTC.

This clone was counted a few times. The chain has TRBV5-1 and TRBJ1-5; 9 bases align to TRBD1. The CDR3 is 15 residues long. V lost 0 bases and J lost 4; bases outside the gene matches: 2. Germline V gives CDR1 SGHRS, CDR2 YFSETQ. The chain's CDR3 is CASSLGTGANQPQHF. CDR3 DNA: TGCGCCAGCAGCTTGGGGACAGGGGCGAATCAGCCCCAGCATTTT.

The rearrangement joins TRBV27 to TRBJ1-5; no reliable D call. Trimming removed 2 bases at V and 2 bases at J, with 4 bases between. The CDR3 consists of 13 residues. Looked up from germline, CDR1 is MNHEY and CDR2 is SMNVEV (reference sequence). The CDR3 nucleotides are TGTGCCAGCAGTTTAATAGGCAATCAGCCCCAGCATTTT. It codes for CASSLIGNQPQHF.

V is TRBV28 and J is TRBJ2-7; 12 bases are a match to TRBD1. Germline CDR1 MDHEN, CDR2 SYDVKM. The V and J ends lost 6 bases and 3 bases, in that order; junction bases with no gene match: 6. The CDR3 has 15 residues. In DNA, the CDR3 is TGTGCCAGCAGGGGACAGGGGGCCACAATCTACGAGCAGTACTTC. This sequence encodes CASRGQGATIYEQYF.

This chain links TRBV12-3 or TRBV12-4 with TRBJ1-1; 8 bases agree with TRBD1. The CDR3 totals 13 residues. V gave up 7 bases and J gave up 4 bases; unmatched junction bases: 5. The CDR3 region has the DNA TGTGCCAGCACCAGGACAGGGTTCACTGAAGCTTTCTTT. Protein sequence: CASTRTGFTEAFF.